One and the same sample provided the 27 T cell receptor beta chains below, sequenced in a study of T cells in localized non-small cell lung cancer. Some clones are missing from TCRdb's copy, which holds only in-frame ones; the method was immunoSEQ multiplex PCR. The sample shows thousands of clones, around a third of them seen only once. The source was lung tumor tissue, collected before any cancer treatment. Receptors were obtained from a male donor older than 55 with stage III lung adenocarcinoma.

This clone is labeled medium-sized (0.01 to 0.1%). CDR3: CASSVGSGANVLTF. CDR3 in DNA: TGTGCCAGCTCGGTGGGGTCTGGGGCCAACGTCCTGACTTTC. The chain uses TRBV11-3 and TRBJ2-6; D call uncertain. CDR1 SGHNT and CDR2 YENEEA come from the germline V gene. The V end lost 8 bases, the J end lost 1 base, and 9 bases lay between the germline ends. The CDR3 length is 14 residues.

This clone was seen once. The CDR3 nucleotides are TGTGCCTGGAGTATCCAGGTGACAGATACGCAGTATTTT. This sequence encodes CAWSIQVTDTQYF. V and J are TRBV30 and TRBJ2-3; D remains ambiguous. CDR1 is GTSNPN, CDR2 SVGIG, per germline (reference sequence). The V and J ends lost 2 bases and 3 bases respectively, with 9 bases between them. The CDR3 is 13 residues long.

This clone was recorded a few times. CDR3 nucleotide sequence: TGTGCCAGCAGCCGAGGGACAGGGGGTCAGCCCCAGCATTTT. Protein: CASSRGTGGQPQHF. The V and J genes are TRBV11-3 and TRBJ1-5, with 11 bases identical to TRBD1. Trimming cost V 5 bases and J 6 bases; bases outside gene matches: 3. Germline loops: CDR1 SGHNT, CDR2 YENEEA. CDR3 length: 14 amino acids.

This clone was seen a handful of times. This chain connects TRBV11-3 to TRBJ2-2; possibly TRBD2 for D (5 bases). Germline V gives CDR1 SGHNT, CDR2 YENEEA. This CDR3 has 14 amino acids. With 1 base removed from V and 6 bases from J, the gap between germline ends came to 9 bases. The CDR3 DNA sequence: TGTGCCAGCAGCTTAGGGACCGGGGCCGGGGAGCTGTTTTTT. Protein sequence: CASSLGTGAGELFF.

This clone was picked up one time. The chain has TRBV30 and TRBJ2-4; D perhaps matches TRBD2 (6 bases). CDR1 and CDR2 (germline): GTSNPN, SVGIG (reference sequence). V was clipped by 1 base and J by 7 bases, with 14 bases between them. This CDR3 has 14 residues. CDR3 in DNA: TGTGCCTGGAGTGACCTAGCGTTTGTCAACATTCAGTACTTC. It yields the protein CAWSDLAFVNIQYF. Drawing the rest from reference TRBV30 and TRBJ2-4, the complete variable domain is SQTIHQWPATLVQPVGSPLSLECTVEGTSNPNLYWYRQAAGRGLQLLFYSVGIGQISSEVPQNLSASRPQDRQFILSSKKLLLSDSGFYLCAWSDLAFVNIQYFGAGTRLSVL.

In DNA form, the CDR3 reads TGTGCCAGCAGCTTAGTATGGGGAGGTGCTTTTAACGCCCAGTACTTC. It is translated as CASSLVWGGAFNAQYF. V usage is TRBV11-3 and J usage is TRBJ2-5; tentative D call: TRBD2 (6 bases). V was clipped by 1 base and J by 9 bases, with 21 bases between them. Looked up from germline, CDR1 is SGHNT and CDR2 is YENEEA. The length of the CDR3 is 16 residues.

The chain carries TRBV18 and TRBJ2-7; possibly TRBD1 for D (5 bases). Germline V gene lookup returns CDR1 KGHSH and CDR2 LQKENI. The V end was cut by 2 bases, the J end by 0 bases, with 20 bases between. This CDR3 contains 18 residues. The CDR3 region has the DNA TGTGCCAGCTCACCAAGTGTTAGTAACAGGTTCTACTCCTACGAGCAGTACTTC. Translated: CASSPSVSNRFYSYEQYF.

The chain links TRBV19 to TRBJ1-5, with D tentatively TRBD1 (5 bases). Trimming stripped 3 bases from V and 5 bases from J, with 17 bases between. Per germline, CDR1 LNHDA and CDR2 SQIVND (reference sequence). There are 16 residues in the CDR3. The CDR3 sequence: CASSIERDRIDQPQHF. CDR3 bases: TGTGCCAGTAGTATCGAAAGGGACCGGATTGATCAGCCCCAGCATTTT.

The chain joins TRBV6-8 to TRBJ1-5, with TRBD1 as a possible D gene (6 bases). This CDR3 contains 15 residues. Trimming left V 3 bases short and J 1 base short, with 10 bases between. CDR1 MNHGY and CDR2 SAAAGT come from the germline V gene. The CDR3 is CASSYQGMSNQPQHF. Written as DNA, the CDR3 is TGTGCCAGCAGTTATCAGGGGATGAGCAATCAGCCCCAGCATTTT.

The chain joins TRBV6-8 to TRBJ2-7; 8 nucleotides line up with TRBD1. With 3 bases clipped from V and 7 bases from J, the junction kept 14 bases outside the gene matches. From germline, CDR1 is MNHGY and CDR2 SAAAGT. The CDR3 is made up of 16 amino acids. The CDR3 sequence is CASSYSRDRPFREQYF. The CDR3 DNA sequence: TGTGCCAGCAGTTATAGCCGGGACAGGCCGTTCCGGGAGCAGTACTTC.

This clone was counted only a few times. The V and J genes are TRBV2 and TRBJ1-4, with D uncertain. Germline V gene data show CDR1 as SNHLY and CDR2 as FYNNEI. CDR3 length equals 12 residues. Trimming took 6 bases from V and 11 from J, leaving 13 bases between them. The CDR3 here is CASRSDGGKLFF. The CDR3 coding sequence is TGTGCCAGCAGGAGTGACGGAGGGAAACTGTTTTTT.

The chain uses TRBV30 and TRBJ1-2; D might be TRBD1 (6 bases). This CDR3 contains 12 residues. Deletions cut 8 bases from V and 4 bases from J, with 14 bases between. Germline CDR1 and CDR2: GTSNPN and SVGIG (reference sequence). CDR3 nucleotides: TGTGCCGAGACGGACAGCGGCTATGGCTACACCTTC. Its protein product is CAETDSGYGYTF.

The chain couples TRBV9 to TRBJ1-5; no clear D gene. The CDR3 contains 15 residues. Germline V lookup: CDR1 SGDLS, CDR2 YYNGEE. The ends were cut back, 6 bases at V and 1 base at J, with 14 bases in the middle. CDR3 region: CASKVGTPSNQPQHF. The CDR3 nucleotides are TGTGCCAGCAAAGTCGGAACACCAAGCAATCAGCCCCAGCATTTT.

The chain has TRBV19 and TRBJ2-2, with 16 bases aligning to TRBD2. CDR1 LNHDA and CDR2 SQIVND come from the germline V gene (reference sequence). J lost 5 bases, V lost 3 bases, and 0 bases had no gene match. The CDR3 extends over 16 amino acids. CDR3 sequence (DNA): TGTGCCAGTAGTATGGGACTAGCGGGAGGGACCGGGGAGCTGTTTTTT. Translation gives CASSMGLAGGTGELFF. Supplemented by reference TRBV19 and TRBJ2-2, the full variable domain reads DGGITQSPKYLFRKEGQNVTLSCEQNLNHDAMYWYRQDPGQGLRLIYYSQIVNDFQKGDIAEGYSVSREKKESFPLTVTSAQKNPTAFYLCASSMGLAGGTGELFFGEGSRLTVL.

V is TRBV9 and J is TRBJ2-1; weak D call: TRBD1 (5 bases). The ends were cut back, 5 bases at V and 15 bases at J, with 18 bases in the middle. Germline lookup yields CDR1 SGDLS and CDR2 YYNGEE. This CDR3 contains 12 residues. CDR3 residues: CASRSDRLGLFF. CDR3 coding DNA: TGTGCCAGCAGGTCGGACCGTCTGGGGCTGTTCTTC.

Relative to its sample, this clone is medium-sized (0.01 to 0.1%). V usage is TRBV6-8 and J usage is TRBJ2-5, with unresolved D. Germline V lookup: CDR1 MNHGY, CDR2 SAAAGT. The CDR3 is 12 residues long. Trimming removed 5 bases at V and 7 bases at J, with 11 bases between. CDR3 bases: TGTGCCAGCAGTCATCGAAGCGTGACCCAGTACTTC. This sequence encodes CASSHRSVTQYF.

This clone was recorded a few times. This chain joins TRBV9 and TRBJ1-1; D might be TRBD1 (6 bases). CDR1 and CDR2 from the germline V gene are SGDLS and YYNGEE. V was pared by 3 bases and J by 1 base, with 7 bases between. CDR3 length equals 13 residues. The DNA of the CDR3 is TGTGCCAGCAGCGCACAGGGGAACACTGAAGCTTTCTTT. Amino acids: CASSAQGNTEAFF.

This clone was seen more than once but under ten times. The chain employs TRBV11-3 and TRBJ1-5; D perhaps matches TRBD1 (5 bases). The CDR3 runs 15 residues. V was cut by 7 bases and J by 3 bases, with 16 bases left in between. Germline V CDR1 and CDR2: SGHNT, YENEEA. The CDR3, as DNA: TGTGCCAGCACCTCGGGGCGACTTGTCAATCAGCCCCAGCATTTT. This codes for CASTSGRLVNQPQHF.

The gene calls are TRBV11-3 and TRBJ2-7; 8 nucleotides align to TRBD1. The CDR3 spans 15 residues. The V and J ends lost 5 bases and 3 bases, in that order; junction bases with no gene match: 9. Germline CDR1 SGHNT, CDR2 YENEEA. The CDR3 coding sequence is TGTGCCAGCAGCACAGACAGGGGCTCGGGCTACGAGCAGTACTTC. As protein: CASSTDRGSGYEQYF.

The chain has TRBV30 and TRBJ1-2; D perhaps matches TRBD1 (5 bases). CDR1 is GTSNPN and CDR2 is SVGIG in the germline V gene (reference sequence). The CDR3 spans 13 residues. The V gene lost 5 bases and the J gene lost 2 bases, with 12 bases spanning the gap. CDR3 protein: CAWGGHINYGYTF. Written as DNA, the CDR3 is TGTGCCTGGGGCGGACATATCAACTATGGCTACACCTTC.

The chain couples TRBV5-1 to TRBJ1-1; no reliable D call. Trimming left V 6 bases short and J 4 bases short, with 16 bases between. CDR3 length: 14 amino acids. CDR1 and CDR2 from the germline V gene are SGHRS and YFSETQ. In DNA, the CDR3 is TGCGCCAGCACCCTGGGTGGGTTAGGCACTGAAGCTTTCTTT. It codes for CASTLGGLGTEAFF.

The chain has TRBV23-1 and TRBJ1-5; D gene ambiguous. TRBV23-1 is flagged as an ORF with uncertain function. The length of the CDR3 is 15 residues. Trimming left V 6 bases short and J 3 bases short, with 15 bases between. In nucleotides, the CDR3 is TGCGCCAGCAGCCAAGAAGAAGGGAACAATCAGCCCCAGCATTTT. It specifies CASSQEEGNNQPQHF.

V and J are TRBV6-8 and TRBJ2-7, with TRBD2 identical over 7 bases. Germline CDR1 and CDR2: MNHGY and SAAAGT. CDR3 length equals 15 residues. V lost 4 bases, J lost 4 bases, and 10 bases stayed unmatched. The CDR3 sequence is CASSSLAGTNYEQYF. The CDR3 region has the DNA TGTGCCAGCAGTTCTTTAGCCGGGACTAATTACGAGCAGTACTTC.

This clone was seen a handful of times. V usage is TRBV11-3 and J usage is TRBJ1-1; maybe TRBD1 (5 bases). Germline CDR1 reads SGHNT; CDR2 reads YENEEA. The CDR3 loop spans 14 amino acids. The germline V and J ends were trimmed by 1 base and 4 bases, with 10 bases remaining between them. The CDR3 DNA sequence: TGTGCCAGCAGCTTAGGGGGGGTGGTCACTGAAGCTTTCTTT. Its protein product is CASSLGGVVTEAFF.

The chain has TRBV30 and TRBJ2-1, with 7 nucleotides matching TRBD2. V dropped 0 bases and J dropped 2; count of bases not matched to a gene: 4. CDR3 length: 15 residues. Germline V gives CDR1 GTSNPN, CDR2 SVGIG (reference sequence). CDR3 coding DNA: TGTGCCTGGAGTGTAGGAGCGGGACCCTACAATGAGCAGTTCTTC. It translates to CAWSVGAGPYNEQFF.

This clone turned up a few times. The chain couples TRBV28 to TRBJ2-1; the D gene is possibly TRBD1 (6 bases). This CDR3 is built from 14 residues. Looked up from germline, CDR1 is MDHEN and CDR2 is SYDVKM. V dropped 8 bases and J dropped 5 bases, with 16 bases sitting between them. CDR3 loop: CASLQGLPNNEQFF. CDR3 in DNA: TGTGCCAGCTTACAGGGCCTCCCTAACAATGAGCAGTTCTTC.

The chain links TRBV30 to TRBJ1-1; perhaps TRBD1 as D (6 bases). CDR3 length equals 15 residues. Germline V gene data show CDR1 as GTSNPN and CDR2 as SVGIG (reference sequence). V dropped 3 bases and J dropped 5 bases, with 19 bases sitting between them. This CDR3 is CAWSPRGLSGTEAFF. The CDR3, as DNA: TGTGCCTGGAGCCCCAGGGGTCTTTCGGGAACTGAAGCTTTCTTT.